These 27 T cell receptor beta chains were all obtained from the same sample, sequenced in a study of T cell repertoires in cytomegalovirus infection. TCRdb redid the calling of the reads with MiXCR, one entry per CDR3 protein. The sample records approximately 70,000 distinct CDR3 sequences, under 5% being singletons. The specimen sequenced was PBMCs. The source of these receptors is a human donor in good health (CMV status not recorded). Some clones in this sample may be carry-over from other donors' samples.

This clonotype was detected ten times or more. V is TRBV7-2 and J is TRBJ2-2; D uncertain. V shed 1 base and J shed 3 bases, with 6 bases lying between them. Germline CDR1 SGHTA, CDR2 FQGNSA. The CDR3 covers 14 residues. CDR3 nucleotide sequence: TGTGCCAGCAGCTTAGACGGATACACCGGGGAGCTGTTTTTT. Translated, it gives CASSLDGYTGELFF.

This clonotype was seen many times. The chain's CDR3 is CASSLGEHSYEQYF. As DNA, the CDR3 is TGCGCCAGCAGCTTGGGGGAGCATTCCTACGAGCAGTACTTC. The chain links TRBV5-1 to TRBJ2-7, with D perhaps TRBD2 (5 bases). Trimming removed 0 bases at V and 1 base at J, with 8 bases between. This CDR3 has 14 amino acids. Germline values: CDR1 SGHRS, CDR2 YFSETQ. Drawing the rest from reference TRBV5-1 and TRBJ2-7, the complete variable domain is KAGVTQTPRYLIKTRGQQVTLSCSPISGHRSVSWYQQTPGQGLQFLFEYFSETQRNKGNFPGRFSGRQFSNSRSEMNVSTLELGDSALYLCASSLGEHSYEQYFGPGTRLTVT.

This clonotype was counted many times. The V gene is TRBV28, the J gene TRBJ2-7, with TRBD1 matching 9 bases. The CDR3 has 15 amino acids. Per the germline V gene, CDR1 is MDHEN and CDR2 is SYDVKM. The trim removed 3 bases at V and 2 bases at J, leaving 5 bases unmatched. CDR3 nucleotide sequence: TGTGCCAGCAGTTTTTTAAGACAGGGGGCCTACGAGCAGTACTTC. This translates into CASSFLRQGAYEQYF.

This clonotype was seen at least ten times. The CDR3 sequence: CSARIAGVAGELFF. The CDR3 DNA reads as TGCAGTGCTAGAATAGCGGGAGTTGCCGGGGAGCTGTTTTTT. The chain joins TRBV20-1 to TRBJ2-2, with 9 bases identical to TRBD2. The CDR3 runs 14 residues. Germline CDR1 reads DFQATT; CDR2 reads SNEGSKA (reference sequence). V lost 2 bases and J lost 6; bases outside the gene matches: 4.

This clonotype has ten or more counts. This chain joins TRBV7-8 and TRBJ2-3; no clear D. CDR3 length equals 14 residues. With 5 bases removed from V and 4 bases from J, the gap between germline ends came to 13 bases. Germline loops: CDR1 SGHVS, CDR2 FQNEAQ. CDR3 in DNA: TGTGCCAGCAGCCCCCCGAAGGGCGCAGATACGCAGTATTTT. Translation: CASSPPKGADTQYF.

The sample holds many counts of this clonotype. The chain has TRBV7-2 and TRBJ2-1, with D possibly TRBD2 on 5 matching bases. In germline, CDR1 is SGHTA, CDR2 FQGNSA. The CDR3 length is 16 residues. V was trimmed by 1 base and J by 5 bases, leaving 15 bases between them. The CDR3 nucleotides are TGTGCCAGCAGCTTAGAATCGGGCGGGCCAAACAATGAGCAGTTCTTC. This translates into CASSLESGGPNNEQFF. Full variable domain (remainder filled in from reference TRBV7-2 and TRBJ2-1): GAGVSQSPSNKVTEKGKDVELRCDPISGHTALYWYRQSLGQGLEFLIYFQGNSAPDKSGLPSDRFSAERTGGSVSTLTIQRTQQEDSAVYLCASSLESGGPNNEQFFGPGTRLTVL.

This clonotype has ten or more counts. This chain connects TRBV7-2 to TRBJ2-7; D may be TRBD2 (6 bases). This CDR3 is 16 amino acids long. The germline gives CDR1 SGHTA, CDR2 FQGNSA. Between the trimmed V and J ends, which lost 0 bases and 3 bases, there was a span of 15 bases. CDR3 amino acids: CASSLAPLAGYYEQYF. The CDR3 nucleotides are TGTGCCAGCAGCTTAGCCCCACTAGCAGGGTACTACGAGCAGTACTTC.

Remarks on this clonotype: This may be a read error: a much more frequent sequence differs by one nucleotide. Without the conserved terminal phenylalanine or tryptophan, this CDR3 likely stems from a read error. The rearrangement uses TRBV7-2 and TRBJ1-5, with D possibly TRBD1 on 5 matching bases. There are 14 residues in the CDR3. With 5 bases removed from V and 6 bases from J, the gap between germline ends came to 14 bases. Germline assignment: CDR1 SGHTA and CDR2 FQGNSA. CDR3 DNA: TGTGCCAGCAGCCCGGCGGCGGGGGGTCAGCCCCAGCATTTA. Translated, it gives CASSPAAGGQPQHL.

This clonotype came up many times. V gene TRBV7-2 combines with J gene TRBJ2-3; TRBD2 aligns across 7 bases. CDR1 and CDR2 from the germline V gene are SGHTA and FQGNSA. The CDR3 sequence is 14 residues long. The junction had 11 bases not matched to a gene; V was cut back by 6 bases and J by 8 bases. The CDR3 loop is CASRPSTSVSTQYF. The CDR3 nucleotides read TGTGCCAGCAGACCCTCTACTAGCGTCAGTACGCAGTATTTT.

This clonotype was counted at least ten times. The chain carries TRBV7-2 and TRBJ2-5; perhaps D is TRBD1 or TRBD2 (5 bases each). Germline CDR1 and CDR2: SGHTA and FQGNSA. This CDR3 is 15 amino acids long. The germline V and J ends were trimmed by 3 bases and 1 base, with 12 bases remaining between them. CDR3 amino acids: CASSLRGAFQETQYF. The CDR3 DNA reads TGTGCCAGCAGCTTGAGAGGGGCATTCCAAGAGACCCAGTACTTC.

This chain connects TRBV7-6 to TRBJ1-2; 7 nucleotides match TRBD1. The germline V gene encodes CDR1 SGHVS and CDR2 FNYEAQ. This CDR3 comprises 14 residues. With V trimmed by 5 bases and J by 7 bases, 10 bases remained unmatched. CDR3 in DNA: TGTGCCAGCAGCCCCGATACAGGGGTAGGTGGCTACACCTTC. The encoded protein is CASSPDTGVGGYTF.

This clonotype was found many times. The rearrangement links TRBV20-1 to TRBJ2-7, with D possibly TRBD2 on 6 matching bases. The CDR3 is 12 residues long. CDR1 is DFQATT, CDR2 SNEGSKA, per germline (reference sequence). The V end was cut by 6 bases, the J end by 7 bases, with 16 bases between. Written as DNA, the CDR3 is TGCAGTGCAATAGCGGTTATGAGGGAGCAGTACTTC. Its translation: CSAIAVMREQYF.

This clonotype has ten or more counts. The rearrangement links TRBV7-9 to TRBJ2-7, with 13 bases lining up with TRBD2. This CDR3 has 17 amino acids. Unmatched junction bases numbered 7, after V lost 5 bases and J lost 0 bases. Germline V lookup: CDR1 SEHNR, CDR2 FQNEAQ (reference sequence). Here the CDR3 reads CASSRTSGSRGSYEQYF. DNA for the CDR3: TGTGCCAGCAGCCGGACTAGCGGGAGTCGGGGCTCCTACGAGCAGTACTTC.

This clonotype was seen repeatedly, ten times or more. The DNA is left out, because the CDR3 cannot be placed on it with certainty; the CDR3 is given as TCRdb lists it. The chain links TRBV7-9 to TRBJ2-3. The CDR3 region is 15 residues in length, termini included. Germline loops: CDR1 SEHNR, CDR2 FQNEAQ (reference sequence). The CDR3 loop reads CASSFGSGGADTQYF.

This clonotype was counted many times. This sequence joins TRBV7-8 and TRBJ2-3, with D possibly being TRBD1 (6 bases). The CDR3 is made up of 14 amino acids. With 3 bases removed from V and 2 bases from J, the gap between germline ends came to 9 bases. Germline V gives CDR1 SGHVS, CDR2 FQNEAQ. The CDR3 bases are TGTGCCAGCAGCTTTCTGGGGGCCACAGATACGCAGTATTTT. Translated: CASSFLGATDTQYF. The variable domain in full, with the rest retrieved from reference TRBV7-8 and TRBJ2-3, is GAGVSQSPRYKVAKRGQDVALRCDPISGHVSLFWYQQALGQGPEFLTYFQNEAQLDKSGLPSDRFFAERPEGSVSTLKIQRTQQEDSAVYLCASSFLGATDTQYFGPGTRLTVL.

This clonotype was counted at least ten times. This rearrangement joins TRBV7-2 to TRBJ1-1, with D hard to call. V lost 6 bases and J 1 base, leaving 15 bases between the germline ends. This CDR3 is built from 15 residues. CDR1 SGHTA and CDR2 FQGNSA come from the germline V gene. DNA for the CDR3: TGTGCCAGCAGAGCCCAGAAAACGTCGAACACTGAAGCTTTCTTT. Protein product: CASRAQKTSNTEAFF.

This clonotype was seen a handful of times. CDR3 region: CASSFSVSYEQYF. The CDR3 nucleotides are TGTGCCAGCAGTTTTTCAGTCTCCTACGAGCAGTACTTC. The J gene is TRBJ2-7, the V gene TRBV28; no clear D gene. This CDR3 is 13 amino acids long. CDR1 and CDR2 (germline): MDHEN, SYDVKM. Trimming took 3 bases from V and 0 from J, leaving 6 bases between them.

This clonotype was seen many times. The chain links TRBV28 to TRBJ2-1, with D perhaps matching TRBD1 (8 bases). CDR3 length: 14 amino acids. Trimming pared 3 bases from V and 8 bases from J, leaving 14 bases between. In germline, CDR1 is MDHEN, CDR2 SYDVKM. As DNA, the CDR3 is TGTGCCAGCAGTTTTATTACAGGGGGGGATGAGCAGTTCTTC. It is translated as CASSFITGGDEQFF.

This clonotype was counted ten times or more. The V call is TRBV28, the J call TRBJ2-1; D is possibly TRBD2 (6 bases). CDR1 MDHEN and CDR2 SYDVKM come from the germline V gene. CDR3 size: 15 residues. V was pared by 6 bases and J by 2 bases, with 14 bases between. The CDR3 protein is CASSRDSGPYNEQFF. CDR3 bases: TGTGCCAGCAGCAGAGATAGCGGCCCCTACAATGAGCAGTTCTTC.

This clonotype was counted ten times or more. The chain recombines TRBV12-3 or TRBV12-4 with TRBJ1-5, with D possibly matching TRBD1 (5 bases). Trimming took off 10 bases at V and 3 bases at J, with 16 bases between the two ends. This CDR3 has 14 residues. CDR3 bases: TGTGCCACCGGGGCCGCCGAAAACAATCAGCCCCAGCATTTT. It encodes CATGAAENNQPQHF.

This clonotype was counted ten times or more. The J gene is TRBJ1-4, the V gene TRBV12-3 or TRBV12-4; 12 nucleotides align to TRBD1. V lost 6 bases and J lost 7; bases outside the gene matches: 12. The CDR3 contains 17 residues. CDR3 bases: TGTGCCAGCAGCCGAGGGACAGGGGGCGAGCTTTTTGAAAAACTGTTTTTT. Its protein is CASSRGTGGELFEKLFF.

This clonotype has just a few counts. The chain combines TRBV12-5 with TRBJ2-7; TRBD1 is a possible D gene (5 bases). Germline values: CDR1 LGHNT, CDR2 FRNRAP. V lost 7 bases, J lost 1 base, and 11 bases lay in between. The CDR3 extends over 13 amino acids. The DNA of the CDR3 is TGTGCTAGTGAAGGGGTGAATTCCTACGAGCAGTACTTC. This codes for CASEGVNSYEQYF.

This clonotype was seen ten or more times. The gene calls are TRBV11-1 and TRBJ2-3, with 7 bases identical to TRBD1. Germline V gene lookup returns CDR1 SGHAT and CDR2 FQDESV (reference sequence). V gave up 5 bases and J gave up 0 bases; unmatched junction bases: 5. The CDR3 is made up of 15 amino acids. The chain's CDR3 is CASSTDRASTDTQYF. CDR3 coding DNA: TGTGCCAGCAGCACAGACAGGGCTAGCACAGATACGCAGTATTTT.

This clonotype occurred many times. The chain is built from TRBV7-2 and TRBJ2-1; 11 nucleotides align to TRBD2. V lost 5 bases and J lost 13; bases outside the gene matches: 10. This CDR3 is built from 14 residues. Germline values: CDR1 SGHTA, CDR2 FQGNSA. CDR3: CASSRTIAGGLQFF. The DNA of the CDR3 is TGTGCCAGCAGCCGTACCATAGCGGGGGGGCTCCAGTTCTTC.

This clonotype appeared many times. This chain links TRBV7-2 with TRBJ2-5; D unclear. Germline V gene sequence: CDR1 SGHTA, CDR2 FQGNSA. This CDR3 has 13 amino acids. Trimming took 7 bases from V and 3 from J, leaving 12 bases between them. The CDR3 reads CASIPSTKETQYF. In DNA form, the CDR3 reads TGTGCCAGCATCCCTTCAACCAAAGAGACCCAGTACTTC.

This clonotype was seen ten or more times. This chain connects TRBV6-5 to TRBJ2-1; the D gene is possibly TRBD2 (6 bases). Germline values: CDR1 MNHEY, CDR2 SVGAGI. Trimming cost V 5 bases and J 10 bases, with 15 bases left between them. The CDR3 runs 13 residues. The CDR3 DNA sequence: TGTGCCAGCAGTGATACTTGGGGGGAAGAGCAGTTCTTC. As protein: CASSDTWGEEQFF.

Many counts were recorded for this clonotype. The chain recombines TRBV18 with TRBJ1-2; TRBD1 might be the D (5 bases). The CDR3 runs to 14 residues. V lost 3 bases to trimming and J lost 8 bases, with 16 bases between them. CDR1 is KGHSH and CDR2 is LQKENI in the germline V gene. The CDR3 DNA reads as TGTGCCAGCTCACCTACAGGCCTCGCGGGGGGCTACACCTTC. This translates into CASSPTGLAGGYTF.